These T cell receptor beta chains were read from a single sample in a study of T cell responses to AZD1222 COVID-19 vaccine. TCRdb's copy holds only in-frame clones and misses some; the assay was immunoSEQ multiplex PCR. Here the sample spans about 97,000 clones, around 89% being singletons. Material: peripheral blood, obtained on day 0 of AZD1222 vaccination. The receptors stem from an adult in good health. CDR3s include the opening cysteine and the closing phenylalanine or tryptophan. Fields, in order: D gene, V gene, clone size, J gene, CDR3 protein, CDR3 DNA. D genes are given only for firm matches. Clone size is shown for a subset of rows, as once, few, many or a class of expanded clone.

D: TRBD1
V: TRBV20-1
size: -
J: TRBJ2-7
CDR3: CSASYRGVHEQYF
DNA: TGCAGTGCTAGTTACAGGGGCGTCCACGAGCAGTACTTC

D: -
V: TRBV4-3
size: -
J: TRBJ2-5
CDR3: CASSQGRQRAGETQYF
DNA: TGCGCCAGCAGCCAAGGAAGGCAGCGGGCAGGTGAGACCCAGTACTTC

D: -
V: TRBV2
size: -
J: TRBJ1-5
CDR3: CASSKQGKSNQPQHF
DNA: TGTGCCAGCAGCAAACAGGGCAAGAGCAATCAGCCCCAGCATTTT

D: -
V: TRBV18
size: -
J: TRBJ1-1
CDR3: CASSQSQGMDTEAFF
DNA: TGTGCCAGCTCACAGAGTCAGGGTATGGACACTGAAGCTTTCTTT

D: -
V: TRBV4-3
size: -
J: TRBJ1-4
CDR3: CASSQRKQGPSGEKLFF
DNA: TGCGCCAGCAGCCAACGGAAACAGGGCCCGTCGGGTGAAAAACTGTTTTTT

D: TRBD1
V: TRBV5-4
size: -
J: TRBJ2-7
CDR3: CASSRQGTSYEQYF
DNA: TGTGCCAGCAGCAGACAGGGGACCTCCTACGAGCAGTACTTC

D: TRBD2
V: TRBV27
size: -
J: TRBJ2-7
CDR3: CASSLSSGGYEQYF
DNA: TGTGCCAGCAGTTTATCAAGCGGGGGATACGAGCAGTACTTC

D: TRBD1
V: TRBV7-3
size: -
J: TRBJ2-1
CDR3: CASSLSTGDNEQFF
DNA: TGTGCCAGCAGTCTTTCCACAGGGGACAATGAGCAGTTCTTC

D: -
V: TRBV4-2
size: -
J: TRBJ1-1
CDR3: CASSQIQGTEAFF
DNA: TGTGCCAGCAGCCAAATTCAGGGAACTGAAGCTTTCTTT

D: TRBD1
V: TRBV3-1/TRBV3-2
size: -
J: TRBJ1-2
CDR3: CASRAKPGQGFSGGYTF
DNA: TGTGCCAGCAGAGCCAAACCGGGACAGGGGTTCTCCGGTGGCTACACCTTC

D: TRBD1
V: TRBV4-2
size: -
J: TRBJ1-2
CDR3: CASSHMTGQGGYGYTF
DNA: TGTGCCAGCAGCCACATGACAGGACAGGGTGGCTATGGCTACACCTTC

D: TRBD2
V: TRBV27
size: -
J: TRBJ2-7
CDR3: CASSGRLAGGRHEQYF
DNA: TGTGCCAGCAGCGGAAGACTAGCGGGGGGGCGTCACGAGCAGTACTTC

D: -
V: TRBV7-9
size: once
J: TRBJ2-7
CDR3: CASRPTGYSYEQYF
DNA: TGTGCCAGCAGACCCACAGGGTACTCCTACGAGCAGTACTTC

D: -
V: TRBV3-1/TRBV3-2
size: -
J: TRBJ1-1
CDR3: CASSRGSEAFF
DNA: TGTGCCAGCAGCCGGGGTTCTGAAGCTTTCTTT

D: -
V: TRBV7-9
size: -
J: TRBJ1-3
CDR3: CASSAGLSGNTIYF
DNA: TGTGCCAGCAGCGCAGGGTTAAGTGGAAACACCATATATTTT

D: -
V: TRBV5-1
size: -
J: TRBJ2-1
CDR3: CASSPWVNYNEQFF
DNA: TGCGCCAGCAGCCCCTGGGTAAACTACAATGAGCAGTTCTTC

D: -
V: TRBV28
size: few
J: TRBJ1-2
CDR3: CASSLRGGVGYTF
DNA: TGTGCCAGCAGTTTGAGGGGGGGCGTTGGCTACACCTTC

D: -
V: TRBV28
size: -
J: TRBJ2-5
CDR3: CVSSLLIGGGDGETQYF
DNA: TGTGTCAGCAGTTTATTGATTGGCGGGGGCGATGGGGAGACCCAGTACTTC

D: -
V: TRBV7-9
size: -
J: TRBJ1-1
CDR3: CASSLAGFVAFF
DNA: TGTGCCAGCAGCTTAGCAGGGTTCGTGGCTTTCTTT

D: -
V: TRBV30
size: -
J: TRBJ1-2
CDR3: CAWSRGPTGYGYTF
DNA: TGTGCCTGGAGTCGAGGACCCACGGGGTATGGCTACACCTTC

D: -
V: TRBV9
size: -
J: TRBJ2-1
CDR3: CASSVEGAAYNEQFF
DNA: TGTGCCAGCAGCGTGGAGGGGGCTGCCTACAATGAGCAGTTCTTC

D: TRBD1
V: TRBV5-4
size: -
J: TRBJ2-1
CDR3: CASSSTGRPEQFF
DNA: TGTGCCAGCAGCTCGACAGGGCGCCCTGAGCAGTTCTTC

D: -
V: TRBV4-1
size: -
J: TRBJ2-6
CDR3: CASSQGGRGTSGANVLTF
DNA: TGCGCCAGCAGCCAAGGAGGTAGGGGGACCTCTGGGGCCAACGTCCTGACTTTC

D: -
V: TRBV18
size: -
J: TRBJ1-2
CDR3: CASSPDDKYGYTF
DNA: TGTGCCAGCTCACCCGACGACAAGTATGGCTACACCTTC

D: -
V: TRBV5-6
size: -
J: TRBJ2-2
CDR3: CASRTTGDTGELFF
DNA: TGTGCCAGCAGGACCACCGGGGACACCGGGGAGCTGTTTTTT

D: -
V: TRBV5-1
size: -
J: TRBJ1-5
CDR3: CASSLVAGDQPQHF
DNA: TGCGCCAGCAGCTTGGTGGCAGGTGATCAGCCCCAGCATTTT

D: TRBD1
V: TRBV6-2/TRBV6-3
size: -
J: TRBJ1-5
CDR3: CASSPWTGSRGQPQHF
DNA: TGTGCCAGCAGCCCTTGGACAGGGTCGAGGGGTCAGCCCCAGCATTTT

D: -
V: TRBV6-6
size: -
J: TRBJ1-1
CDR3: CASSYTADHYSSFF
DNA: TGTGCCAGCAGTTACACCGCGGACCACTATAGCTCTTTCTTT

D: TRBD2
V: TRBV3-1/TRBV3-2
size: -
J: TRBJ2-7
CDR3: CASSPPGTSGAGEQYF
DNA: TGTGCCAGCAGCCCGCCCGGGACTAGCGGGGCGGGCGAGCAGTACTTC

D: -
V: TRBV6-2/TRBV6-3
size: -
J: TRBJ2-2
CDR3: CASSLIARDTGELFF
DNA: TGTGCCAGCAGTTTAATAGCGAGGGACACCGGGGAGCTGTTTTTT

D: TRBD2
V: TRBV5-1
size: -
J: TRBJ2-2
CDR3: CASSLAWTSGISGELFF
DNA: TGCGCCAGCAGCTTGGCTTGGACTAGCGGGATTAGCGGGGAGCTGTTTTTT

D: TRBD2
V: TRBV7-3
size: -
J: TRBJ2-1
CDR3: CASSLTSGTTYNEQFF
DNA: TGTGCCAGCAGCTTAACTAGCGGGACCACCTACAATGAGCAGTTCTTC

D: -
V: TRBV7-9
size: -
J: TRBJ1-2
CDR3: CASSAGARDRNYGYTF
DNA: TGTGCCAGCAGCGCGGGGGCCAGGGACCGTAACTATGGCTACACCTTC

D: -
V: TRBV24-1
size: -
J: TRBJ1-2
CDR3: CATSDGPRIRGYTF
DNA: TGTGCCACCAGTGATGGCCCAAGGATTCGTGGCTACACCTTC

D: -
V: TRBV18
size: -
J: TRBJ2-5
CDR3: CASSQGLPPPETQYF
DNA: TGTGCCAGCTCTCAGGGACTCCCTCCCCCAGAGACCCAGTACTTC

D: -
V: TRBV2
size: -
J: TRBJ1-6
CDR3: CASKVEDYSPLHF
DNA: TGTGCCAGCAAGGTCGAGGACTATTCACCCCTCCACTTT

D: -
V: TRBV9
size: -
J: TRBJ2-3
CDR3: CASSVASPNDYGPRSKADTQYF
DNA: TGTGCCAGCAGCGTAGCATCCCCAAACGATTACGGACCGAGATCTAAGGCAGATACGCAGTATTTT